This section outlines one T cell receptor (beta chain) sequence together with its context. The antigen is not known. TCRdb redid the calling of the reads with MiXCR, one entry per CDR3 protein. The repertoire has more than 500,000 distinct CDR3 sequences, approximately 15% of them found once; the top ten carry 20% to 30%. The data derive from a study of T cell repertoires in cytomegalovirus infection. Study in general: Public TCR beta signatures provided an indication of both CMV infection and a matching HLA type. Study-level points and caveats: Ex vivo responses were dominated by HLA-C-restricted CMV-specific TCR beta clonotypes. Frequencies of public TCR beta families were cumulated, and this identified carriers of CMV plus the relevant HLA.

The length of the CDR3 is 16 residues. CDR1 and CDR2 from the germline V gene are MNHEY and SVGEGT. V lost 11 bases, J lost 0 bases, and 10 bases stayed unmatched. This TCR derives from a human donor in good health (CMV status not recorded). Some clones in this sample may be carry-over from other donors' samples. V is TRBV6-2 or TRBV6-3 and J is TRBJ2-5; 12 bases map to TRBD2. The sample was CD8+ T cells from PBMCs. CDR3 sequence reads: CAATSGGTLYQETQYF. CDR3 nucleotide sequence: TGTGCCGCCACTAGCGGGGGGACCTTGTACCAAGAGACCCAGTACTTC.